One sample yielded the 25 T cell receptor beta chains listed below, sequenced in a study of human T cells and chemical hapten exposure. Specified time point: patch test 2, 6 weeks after DPC sensitization. Stated treatment: therapeutic diphenylcyclopropenone sensitization with weekly scalp DPC. Each CDR3 protein is one row after TCRdb ran MiXCR on the RACE reads. The sample comprises 20,000 to 30,000 distinct CDR3 sequences, approximately 9% of which are singletons, and approximately 6.3% rests with the top ten. The sequenced sample was whole blood, obtained in connection with sensitization to the hapten diphenylcyclopropenone (DPC). These receptors all stem from a man aged 25 to 45 with alopecia areata. Some clones in this sample may be carry-over from other donors' samples.

Of note for this clonotype: This clone may be a read error of a much larger clone one base away. The V and J genes are TRBV7-6 and TRBJ1-1; D is possibly TRBD1 (6 bases). This CDR3 has 14 residues. Germline CDR1 is SGHVS and CDR2 is FNYEAQ. CDR3 sequence reads: CVSSLGGRDTEAFF. As DNA, the CDR3 is TGTGTCAGCAGCTTAGGGGGTAGGGACACTGAAGCTTTCTTT.

This clonotype has a handful of counts. The chain combines TRBV29-1 with TRBJ2-7; perhaps D is TRBD1 or TRBD2 (6 bases each). Between the trimmed V and J ends, which lost 6 bases and 2 bases, there was a span of 14 bases. Germline V gives CDR1 SQVTM, CDR2 ANQGSEA. The CDR3 has 13 amino acids. For the CDR3, the DNA is TGCAGCGTGGGGCGGGACACCGCCTACGAGCAGTACTTC. This codes for CSVGRDTAYEQYF.

Only a few counts were recorded for this clonotype. The rearrangement joins TRBV5-1 to TRBJ2-2; TRBD2 is a possible D gene (5 bases). With 0 bases removed from V and 13 bases from J, the gap between germline ends came to 13 bases. CDR1 and CDR2 (germline): SGHRS, YFSETQ. There are 13 residues in the CDR3. The DNA for the CDR3 is TGCGCCAGCAGCTTGGCGGACCCCGGAGGGCTGTTTTTT. Protein product: CASSLADPGGLFF. Full variable domain (remainder filled in from reference TRBV5-1 and TRBJ2-2): KAGVTQTPRYLIKTRGQQVTLSCSPISGHRSVSWYQQTPGQGLQFLFEYFSETQRNKGNFPGRFSGRQFSNSRSEMNVSTLELGDSALYLCASSLADPGGLFFGEGSRLTVL.

This clonotype was recorded at least ten times. The chain uses TRBV10-3 and TRBJ1-1; no reliable D call. Germline V gene sequence: CDR1 ENHRY, CDR2 SYGVKD. This CDR3 spans 13 amino acids. The V gene lost 4 bases and the J gene lost 3 bases, with 9 bases spanning the gap. The CDR3 spells CAISALIHTEAFF. The CDR3 DNA sequence: TGTGCCATCAGTGCCCTTATCCACACTGAAGCTTTCTTT.

The V call is TRBV18, the J call TRBJ1-1; D is uncertain. The germline gives CDR1 KGHSH, CDR2 LQKENI. The CDR3 consists of 13 residues. V lost 9 bases, J lost 2 bases, and 13 bases lay in between. CDR3 sequence (DNA): TGTGCCAGTTCCGGGGAGACTAACACTGAAGCTTTCTTT. Its translation: CASSGETNTEAFF.

Many counts were recorded for this clonotype. DNA for the CDR3: TGTGCCACCCTACACGGGGCCACCTACGAGCAGTACTTC. Translating gives CATLHGATYEQYF. This chain uses TRBV2 with TRBJ2-7; D is possibly TRBD1 or TRBD2 (5 bases each). Trimming removed 10 bases at V and 2 bases at J, with 15 bases between. This CDR3 spans 13 amino acids. Germline CDR1 reads SNHLY; CDR2 reads FYNNEI.

This clonotype was detected only a few times. The genes are TRBV12-3 or TRBV12-4 and TRBJ2-2; no reliable D call. The CDR3 length is 12 residues. V lost 5 bases and J 7 bases, leaving 8 bases between the germline ends. The CDR3 sequence is CASSPGVGELFF. Written as DNA, the CDR3 is TGTGCCAGCAGTCCCGGTGTCGGGGAGCTGTTTTTT.

In its sample, this clonotype was seen many times. The CDR3 spells CSGSGQVDTEAFF. DNA for the CDR3: TGCAGCGGTTCCGGACAGGTGGACACTGAAGCTTTCTTT. The gene calls are TRBV29-1 and TRBJ1-1; 7 bases align to TRBD1. This CDR3 is built from 13 residues. Trimming cost V 7 bases and J 3 bases; bases outside gene matches: 8. Looked up from germline, CDR1 is SQVTM and CDR2 is ANQGSEA.

This clonotype occurred a few times. The chain is built from TRBV12-3 or TRBV12-4 and TRBJ2-7, with 10 bases fitting TRBD2. This CDR3 has 15 amino acids. Unmatched junction bases numbered 15, after V lost 9 bases and J lost 7 bases. In DNA, the CDR3 is TGTGCCAGTACAGCTAGGCTAGCGGGAGTCTGGGAGCAGTACTTC. Its translation: CASTARLAGVWEQYF.

This clonotype was found a few times. V and J are TRBV4-3 and TRBJ2-1; D may be TRBD1 or TRBD2 (5 bases each). The germline V gene encodes CDR1 LGHNA and CDR2 YSLEER. The CDR3 has 16 amino acids. The V and J ends lost 1 base and 3 bases respectively, with 13 bases between them. DNA of the CDR3: TGCGCCAGCAGCCAAGGGGGGTGGAATAACTACAATGAGCAGTTCTTC. Its translation: CASSQGGWNNYNEQFF.

This clonotype was counted between two and nine times. The junction and the germline gene differ at one end; a read error may be behind it. CDR3 amino acids: CASSLGFSVGEQFF. The DNA for the CDR3 is TGTGCTAGCAGCTTGGGGTTTAGCGTTGGTGAGCAGTTCTTC. J is TRBJ2-1 and V is TRBV7-7; D may be TRBD2 (5 bases). The CDR3 has 14 amino acids. The germline CDR1 and CDR2 sequences are SSHAT and FNYEAQ (reference sequence).

This clonotype is deemed medium-sized (0.01 to 0.1%). The chain combines TRBV20-1 with TRBJ1-1; D remains ambiguous. V was shortened by 1 base and J by 5 bases, with 14 bases between the two germline ends. The CDR3 totals 14 residues. Germline V CDR1 and CDR2: DFQATT, SNEGSKA (reference sequence). CDR3 bases: TGCAGTGCTAGAGCCGACGGGAGGCCGACTGAAGCTTTCTTT. It specifies CSARADGRPTEAFF.

This clonotype was detected only a few times. The genes are TRBV6-2 or TRBV6-3 and TRBJ1-5; weak D call: TRBD1 (6 bases). This CDR3 has 13 amino acids. Germline assignment: CDR1 MNHEY and CDR2 SVGEGT. V was trimmed by 5 bases and J by 6 bases, leaving 11 bases between them. Written as DNA, the CDR3 is TGTGCCAGCAGTGCACAGGGTTCTCAGCCCCAGCATTTT. The encoded protein is CASSAQGSQPQHF.

At least ten counts were recorded for this clonotype. The V and J genes are TRBV11-2 and TRBJ2-1; 9 nucleotides match TRBD1. The CDR3 length is 14 residues. V lost 5 bases and J lost 5; bases outside the gene matches: 4. Germline CDR1 SGHAT, CDR2 FQNNGV. Here the CDR3 reads CASSAGTGHNEQFF. Here the CDR3 DNA reads TGTGCCAGCAGCGCCGGGACAGGGCACAATGAGCAGTTCTTC. The variable domain in full, completed from reference TRBV11-2 and TRBJ2-1, reads EAGVAQSPRYKIIEKRQSVAFWCNPISGHATLYWYQQILGQGPKLLIQFQNNGVVDDSQLPKDRFSAERLKGVDSTLKIQPAKLEDSAVYLCASSAGTGHNEQFFGPGTRLTVL.

The chain joins TRBV29-1 to TRBJ2-1; no clear D. CDR1 and CDR2 from the germline V gene are SQVTM and ANQGSEA. The CDR3 loop spans 11 amino acids. V lost 6 bases and J lost 6, with 9 bases in between. The CDR3 here is CSVARSNEQFF. CDR3 bases: TGCAGCGTGGCTAGAAGCAATGAGCAGTTCTTC.

V and J are TRBV5-5 and TRBJ1-3; 11 bases line up with TRBD1. Germline V gene sequence: CDR1 SGHKS, CDR2 YYEKEE (reference sequence). V dropped 4 bases and J dropped 2; count of bases not matched to a gene: 11. The CDR3 has 18 amino acids. CDR3 DNA: TGTGCCAGCAGCCCCCGGGACAGGGGGTCCTCGGCTGGAAACACCATATATTTT. Residues: CASSPRDRGSSAGNTIYF.

The rearrangement joins TRBV6-5 to TRBJ1-2; 9 positions agree with TRBD1. The length of the CDR3 is 12 residues. Trimming cost V 2 bases and J 9 bases; bases outside gene matches: 1. Germline V gene sequence: CDR1 MNHEY, CDR2 SVGAGI. Here the CDR3 reads CASSYGTGSYTF. CDR3 in DNA: TGTGCCAGCAGTTACGGGACAGGGAGCTACACCTTC.

This clonotype has a count of ten or more. This sequence joins TRBV6-2 or TRBV6-3 and TRBJ2-7, with a possible D match to TRBD1 (5 bases). Germline values: CDR1 MNHEY, CDR2 SVGEGT. The V and J ends lost 0 bases and 2 bases respectively, with 8 bases between them. The CDR3 totals 14 residues. The CDR3 region has the DNA TGTGCCAGCAGTTACTCGAGACAGACCTACGAGCAGTACTTC. Translated, it gives CASSYSRQTYEQYF.

This clonotype was observed at least ten times. The rearrangement links TRBV29-1 to TRBJ2-3, with 7 bases identical to TRBD2. CDR3 length: 14 residues. Trimming took 6 bases from V and 2 from J; bases not matched to a gene: 8. Per the germline V gene, CDR1 is SQVTM and CDR2 is ANQGSEA. The chain's CDR3 is CSVRGSTNTDTQYF. In DNA, the CDR3 is TGCAGCGTGCGGGGGTCGACGAACACAGATACGCAGTATTTT.

This clonotype appeared many times. V usage is TRBV20-1 and J usage is TRBJ1-1, with 7 bases identical to TRBD1. CDR3 length: 14 residues. The germline CDR1 and CDR2 sequences are DFQATT and SNEGSKA (reference sequence). With V trimmed by 2 bases and J by 2 bases, 5 bases remained unmatched. CDR3 in amino acids: CSARWDRFNTEAFF. The CDR3 DNA sequence: TGCAGTGCTAGATGGGACAGATTTAACACTGAAGCTTTCTTT.

The chain is built from TRBV12-3 or TRBV12-4 and TRBJ2-7; D not resolved. Trimming cost V 6 bases and J 6 bases, with 15 bases left between them. The CDR3 contains 13 residues. CDR3 region: CASRLTLSGEQYF. CDR3 in DNA: TGTGCCAGCAGGCTGACATTAAGTGGCGAGCAGTACTTC.

This clonotype was recorded a few times. The V and J genes are TRBV14 and TRBJ2-3, with D perhaps being TRBD1 or TRBD2 (5 bases each). Germline loops: CDR1 SGHDN, CDR2 FVKESK. The CDR3 length is 12 residues. Trimming took off 3 bases at V and 11 bases at J, with 12 bases between the two ends. The CDR3 region is CASSQGTTGQYF. The CDR3 nucleotides are TGTGCCAGCAGCCAGGGGACGACTGGGCAGTATTTT.

At least ten counts were recorded for this clonotype. V and J are TRBV20-1 and TRBJ1-2; 7 bases match TRBD1. The J segment lost 4 bases and the V segment lost 3 bases, leaving 14 bases of the junction unmatched. The germline V gene has CDR1 DFQATT and CDR2 SNEGSKA (reference sequence). The CDR3 loop spans 16 amino acids. The CDR3 coding sequence is TGCAGTGCTAGGCCCCTCGAGGGGGCAGTGGGCTATGGCTACACCTTC. As protein: CSARPLEGAVGYGYTF.

This clonotype was seen once. One base away lies a much larger clone, so this may be a sequencing read error. V usage is TRBV6-2 or TRBV6-3 and J usage is TRBJ1-1; 7 bases map to TRBD1. CDR3 length equals 14 residues. Germline V gene lookup returns CDR1 MNHEY and CDR2 SVGEGT. The CDR3 nucleotides read TGTGCCAGCAGTTCCACCGGGACAGAGACTGAAGCTTACTTT. Translated, it gives CASSSTGTETEAYF.

This clonotype was detected many times. The CDR3 bases are TGTGCCAGCAGTATTACCGGCTCGGGCACCGGGGAGCTGTTTTTT. Its translation: CASSITGSGTGELFF. The chain has TRBV25-1 and TRBJ2-2; no firm D call. Trimming took 5 bases from V and 4 from J, leaving 14 bases between them. From germline, CDR1 is MGHDK and CDR2 SYGVNS. The CDR3 runs to 15 residues.